These 2 T cell receptor beta chains were all obtained from the same sample, sequenced in a study of blood T cell repertoires in COVID-19. Using immunoSEQ multiplex PCR, the repertoire was profiled, and TCRdb retains in-frame clones only, with some absent. Among tens of thousands of clones listed, roughly 72% were seen once. The sample was peripheral blood. All receptors derive from a woman aged 45 to 65 with active or convalescent COVID-19.

The rearrangement links TRBV12-3 or TRBV12-4 to TRBJ2-1; unclear D gene. Trimming took off 5 bases at V and 8 bases at J, with 13 bases between the two ends. The CDR3 length is 13 residues. The CDR3: CASSPLRGDEQFF. CDR3 nucleotides: TGTGCCAGCAGTCCCCTCCGAGGTGATGAGCAGTTCTTC.

The chain carries TRBV20-1 and TRBJ2-5; no reliable D call. V gave up 3 bases and J gave up 0 bases, with 14 bases separating them. In germline, CDR1 is DFQATT, CDR2 SNEGSKA (reference sequence). This CDR3 spans 15 amino acids. The CDR3 DNA follows: TGCAGTGCTAGTGTCTGGCGGAACTACCAAGAGACCCAGTACTTC. It specifies CSASVWRNYQETQYF.